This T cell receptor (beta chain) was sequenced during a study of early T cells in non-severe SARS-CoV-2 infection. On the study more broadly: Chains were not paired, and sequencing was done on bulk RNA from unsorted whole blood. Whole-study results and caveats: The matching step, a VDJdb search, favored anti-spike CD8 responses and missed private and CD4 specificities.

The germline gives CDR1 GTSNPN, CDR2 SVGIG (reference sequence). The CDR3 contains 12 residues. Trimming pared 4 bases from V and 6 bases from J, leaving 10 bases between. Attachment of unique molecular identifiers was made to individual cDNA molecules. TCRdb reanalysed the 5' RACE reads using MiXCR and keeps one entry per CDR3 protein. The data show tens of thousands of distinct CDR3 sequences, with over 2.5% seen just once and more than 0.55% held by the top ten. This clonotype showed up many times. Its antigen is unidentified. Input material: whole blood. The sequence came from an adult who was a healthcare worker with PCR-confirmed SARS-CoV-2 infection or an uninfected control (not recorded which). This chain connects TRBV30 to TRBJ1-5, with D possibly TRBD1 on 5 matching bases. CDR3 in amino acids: CAWNEGRQPQHF. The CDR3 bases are TGTGCCTGGAACGAGGGGCGTCAGCCCCAGCATTTT.